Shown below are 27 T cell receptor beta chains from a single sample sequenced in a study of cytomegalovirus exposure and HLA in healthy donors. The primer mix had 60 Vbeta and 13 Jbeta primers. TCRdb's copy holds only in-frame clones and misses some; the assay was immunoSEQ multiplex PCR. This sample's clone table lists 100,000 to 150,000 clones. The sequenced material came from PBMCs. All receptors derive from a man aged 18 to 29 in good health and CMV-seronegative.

The CDR3 sequence is CASSIDGYRNRIAKNIQYF. The CDR3, as DNA: TGTGCCAGTAGTATAGATGGGTACAGGAATCGTATAGCCAAAAACATTCAGTACTTC. This chain links TRBV19 with TRBJ2-4; D perhaps matches TRBD1 (5 bases). The germline CDR1 and CDR2 sequences are LNHDA and SQIVND (reference sequence). The CDR3 extends over 19 amino acids. The ends were cut back, 0 bases at V and 0 bases at J, with 18 bases in the middle.

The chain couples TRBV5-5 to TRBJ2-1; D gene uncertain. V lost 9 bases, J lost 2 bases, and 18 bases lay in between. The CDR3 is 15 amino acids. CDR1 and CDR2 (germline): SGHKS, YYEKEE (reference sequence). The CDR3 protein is CATSPRTFTYNEQFF. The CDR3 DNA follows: TGTGCCACCTCGCCCCGAACTTTTACCTACAATGAGCAGTTCTTC. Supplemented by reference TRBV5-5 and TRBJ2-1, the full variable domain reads DAGVTQSPTHLIKTRGQQVTLRCSPISGHKSVSWYQQVLGQGPQFIFQYYEKEERGRGNFPDRFSARQFPNYSSELNVNALLLGDSALYLCATSPRTFTYNEQFFGPGTRLTVL.

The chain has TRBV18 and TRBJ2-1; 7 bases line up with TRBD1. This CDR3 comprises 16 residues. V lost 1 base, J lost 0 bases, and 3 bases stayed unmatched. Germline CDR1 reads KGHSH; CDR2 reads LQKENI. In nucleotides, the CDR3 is TGTGCCAGCTCACCACTGGGACAGAACTCCTACAATGAGCAGTTCTTC. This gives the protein CASSPLGQNSYNEQFF.

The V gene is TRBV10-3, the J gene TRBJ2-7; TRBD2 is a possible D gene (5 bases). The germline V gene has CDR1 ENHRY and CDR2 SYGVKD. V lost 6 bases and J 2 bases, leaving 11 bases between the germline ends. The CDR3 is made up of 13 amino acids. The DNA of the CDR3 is TGTGCCATCAGAGACGGGGTCGCCTACGAGCAGTACTTC. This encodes CAIRDGVAYEQYF.

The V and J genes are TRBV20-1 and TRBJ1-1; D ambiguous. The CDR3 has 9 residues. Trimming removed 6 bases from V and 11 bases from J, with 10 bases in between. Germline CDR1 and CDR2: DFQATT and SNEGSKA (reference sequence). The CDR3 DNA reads TGCAGTGCGGAGGATTCGGCTTTCTTT. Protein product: CSAEDSAFF.

The CDR3 DNA follows: TGTGCCAGCGCAACAGGGGGTAGCGAGCAGTACTTC. This translates into CASATGGSEQYF. The rearrangement links TRBV19 to TRBJ2-7; 8 bases agree with TRBD1. Trimming took 9 bases from V and 6 from J; bases not matched to a gene: 7. Germline V CDR1 and CDR2: LNHDA, SQIVND (reference sequence). The CDR3 consists of 12 residues. Full variable domain (rest looked up from reference TRBV19 and TRBJ2-7): DGGITQSPKYLFRKEGQNVTLSCEQNLNHDAMYWYRQDPGQGLRLIYYSQIVNDFQKGDIAEGYSVSREKKESFPLTVTSAQKNPTAFYLCASATGGSEQYFGPGTRLTVT.

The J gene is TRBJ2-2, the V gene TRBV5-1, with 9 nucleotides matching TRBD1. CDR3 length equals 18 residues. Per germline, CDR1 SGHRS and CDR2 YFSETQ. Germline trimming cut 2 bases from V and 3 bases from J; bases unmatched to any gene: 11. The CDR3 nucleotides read TGCGCCAGCAGCTTAAGGAAGGGACAGGGTTTCGACACCGGGGAGCTGTTTTTT. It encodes CASSLRKGQGFDTGELFF.

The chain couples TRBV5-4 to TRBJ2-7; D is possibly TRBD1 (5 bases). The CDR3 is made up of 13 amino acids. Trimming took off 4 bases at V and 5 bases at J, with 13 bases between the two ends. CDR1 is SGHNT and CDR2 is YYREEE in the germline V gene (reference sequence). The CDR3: CASSKTDPNEQYF. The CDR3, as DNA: TGTGCCAGCAGCAAGACAGACCCCAACGAGCAGTACTTC.

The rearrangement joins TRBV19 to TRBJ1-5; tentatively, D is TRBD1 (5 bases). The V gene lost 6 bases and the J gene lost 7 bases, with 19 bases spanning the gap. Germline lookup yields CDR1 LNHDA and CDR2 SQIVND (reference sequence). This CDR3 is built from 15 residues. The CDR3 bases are TGTGCCAGTAGGGTCCCTGGGGCGCGGGGCCAGCCCCAGCATTTT. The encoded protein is CASRVPGARGQPQHF.

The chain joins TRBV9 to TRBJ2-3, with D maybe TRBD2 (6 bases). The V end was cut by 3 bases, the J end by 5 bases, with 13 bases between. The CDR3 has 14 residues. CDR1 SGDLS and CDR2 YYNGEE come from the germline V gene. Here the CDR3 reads CASSALGGVDTQYF. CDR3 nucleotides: TGTGCCAGCAGCGCTTTGGGCGGGGTAGATACGCAGTATTTT.

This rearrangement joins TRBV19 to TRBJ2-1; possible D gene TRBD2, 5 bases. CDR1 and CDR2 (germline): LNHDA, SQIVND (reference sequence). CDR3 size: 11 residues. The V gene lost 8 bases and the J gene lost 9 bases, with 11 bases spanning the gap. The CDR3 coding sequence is TGTGCCAGTGGGCTGGACTCTGAGCAGTTCTTC. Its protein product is CASGLDSEQFF. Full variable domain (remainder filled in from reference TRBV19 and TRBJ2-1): DGGITQSPKYLFRKEGQNVTLSCEQNLNHDAMYWYRQDPGQGLRLIYYSQIVNDFQKGDIAEGYSVSREKKESFPLTVTSAQKNPTAFYLCASGLDSEQFFGPGTRLTVL.

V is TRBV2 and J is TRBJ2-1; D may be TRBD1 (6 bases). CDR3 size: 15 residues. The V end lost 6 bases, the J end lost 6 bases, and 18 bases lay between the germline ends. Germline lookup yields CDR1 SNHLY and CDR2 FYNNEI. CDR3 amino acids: CASRDSEGSGNEQFF. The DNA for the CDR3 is TGTGCCAGCAGGGACAGTGAAGGGTCAGGCAATGAGCAGTTCTTC. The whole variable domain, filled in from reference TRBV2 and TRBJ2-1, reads EPEVTQTPSHQVTQMGQEVILRCVPISNHLYFYWYRQILGQKVEFLVSFYNNEISEKSEIFDDQFSVERPDGSNFTLKIRSTKLEDSAMYFCASRDSEGSGNEQFFGPGTRLTVL.

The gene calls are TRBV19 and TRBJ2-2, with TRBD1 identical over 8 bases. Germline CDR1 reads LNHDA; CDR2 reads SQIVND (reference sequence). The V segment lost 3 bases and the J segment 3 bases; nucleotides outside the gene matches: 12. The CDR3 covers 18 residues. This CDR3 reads CASSMWTGRIGDTGELFF. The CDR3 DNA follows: TGTGCCAGTAGTATGTGGACAGGGAGGATTGGGGACACCGGGGAGCTGTTTTTT. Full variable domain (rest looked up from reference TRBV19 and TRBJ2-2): DGGITQSPKYLFRKEGQNVTLSCEQNLNHDAMYWYRQDPGQGLRLIYYSQIVNDFQKGDIAEGYSVSREKKESFPLTVTSAQKNPTAFYLCASSMWTGRIGDTGELFFGEGSRLTVL.

The CDR3 region has the DNA TGTGCCAGCAGGCCCCCCGGCAGGGGTGGTGAAGCTTTCTTT. Its translation: CASRPPGRGGEAFF. This sequence joins TRBV6-1 and TRBJ1-1, with D perhaps TRBD1 (6 bases). V was shortened by 6 bases and J by 7 bases, with 18 bases between the two germline ends. CDR3 length equals 14 residues. Germline-derived CDR1 and CDR2 are MNHNS and SASEGT.

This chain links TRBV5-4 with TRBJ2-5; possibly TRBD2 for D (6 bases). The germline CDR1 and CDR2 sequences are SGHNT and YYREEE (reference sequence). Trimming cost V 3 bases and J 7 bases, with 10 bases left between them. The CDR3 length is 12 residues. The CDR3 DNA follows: TGTGCCAGCAGCTGGGGGGAATTGACCCAGTACTTC. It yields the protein CASSWGELTQYF.

CDR3 bases: TGTGCCAGCAGCTTAGCCAGTTTTTACAATGAGCAGTTCTTC. The encoded protein is CASSLASFYNEQFF. The chain couples TRBV7-9 to TRBJ2-1; D is unresolved. Trimming removed 0 bases from V and 4 bases from J, with 7 bases in between. The germline V gene encodes CDR1 SEHNR and CDR2 FQNEAQ (reference sequence). The CDR3 is made up of 14 amino acids. Full variable domain (missing parts from reference TRBV7-9 and TRBJ2-1): DTGVSQNPRHKITKRGQNVTFRCDPISEHNRLYWYRQTLGQGPEFLTYFQNEAQLEKSRLLSDRFSAERPKGSFSTLEIQRTEQGDSAMYLCASSLASFYNEQFFGPGTRLTVL.

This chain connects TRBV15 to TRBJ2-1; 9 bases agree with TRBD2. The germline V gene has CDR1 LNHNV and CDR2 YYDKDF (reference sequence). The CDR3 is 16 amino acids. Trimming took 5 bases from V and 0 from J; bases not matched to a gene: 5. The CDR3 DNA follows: TGTGCCACCAGCGGACTAGCGAAGAGCTCCTACAATGAGCAGTTCTTC. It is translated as CATSGLAKSSYNEQFF. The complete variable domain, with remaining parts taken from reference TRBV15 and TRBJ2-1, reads DAMVIQNPRYQVTQFGKPVTLSCSQTLNHNVMYWYQQKSSQAPKLLFHYYDKDFNNEADTPDNFQSRRPNTSFCFLDIRSPGLGDTAMYLCATSGLAKSSYNEQFFGPGTRLTVL.

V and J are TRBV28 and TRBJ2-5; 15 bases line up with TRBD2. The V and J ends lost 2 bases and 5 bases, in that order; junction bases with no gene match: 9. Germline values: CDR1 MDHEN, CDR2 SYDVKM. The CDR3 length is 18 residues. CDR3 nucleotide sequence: TGTGCCAGCAGTTTAACTGGACTAGCGGGAGGGCCAGGGGAGACCCAGTACTTC. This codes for CASSLTGLAGGPGETQYF.

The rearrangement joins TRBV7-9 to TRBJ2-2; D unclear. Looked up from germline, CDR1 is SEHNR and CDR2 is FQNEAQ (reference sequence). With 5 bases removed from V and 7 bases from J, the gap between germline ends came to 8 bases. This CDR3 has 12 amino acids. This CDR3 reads CASSIVIGELFF. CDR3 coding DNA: TGTGCCAGCAGCATAGTCATCGGGGAGCTGTTTTTT.

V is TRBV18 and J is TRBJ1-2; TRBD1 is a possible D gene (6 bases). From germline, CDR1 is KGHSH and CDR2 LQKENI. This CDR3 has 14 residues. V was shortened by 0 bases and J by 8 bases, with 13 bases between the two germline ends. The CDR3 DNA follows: TGTGCCAGCTCACCACCGGGCAGGGGTGAAGGCTACACCTTC. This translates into CASSPPGRGEGYTF.

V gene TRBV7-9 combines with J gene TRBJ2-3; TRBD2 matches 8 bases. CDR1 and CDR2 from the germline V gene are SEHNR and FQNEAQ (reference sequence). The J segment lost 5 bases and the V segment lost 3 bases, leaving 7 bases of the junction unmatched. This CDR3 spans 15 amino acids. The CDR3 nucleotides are TGTGCCAGCAGCTTGAGCGGGAGTAGGCAAGATACGCAGTATTTT. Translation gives CASSLSGSRQDTQYF.

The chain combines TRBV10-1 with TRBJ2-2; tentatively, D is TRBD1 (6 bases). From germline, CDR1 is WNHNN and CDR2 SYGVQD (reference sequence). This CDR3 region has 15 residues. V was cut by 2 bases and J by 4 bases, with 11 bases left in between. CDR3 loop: CASSEGGGGTGELFF. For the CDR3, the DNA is TGCGCCAGCAGTGAGGGTGGGGGCGGCACCGGGGAGCTGTTTTTT.

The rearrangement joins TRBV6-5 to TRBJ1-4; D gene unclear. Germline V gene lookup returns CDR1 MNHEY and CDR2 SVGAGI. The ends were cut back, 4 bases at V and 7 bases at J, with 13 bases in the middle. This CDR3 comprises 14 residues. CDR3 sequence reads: CASSFQSRGEKLFF. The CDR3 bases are TGTGCCAGCAGTTTTCAGAGCCGGGGTGAAAAACTGTTTTTT.

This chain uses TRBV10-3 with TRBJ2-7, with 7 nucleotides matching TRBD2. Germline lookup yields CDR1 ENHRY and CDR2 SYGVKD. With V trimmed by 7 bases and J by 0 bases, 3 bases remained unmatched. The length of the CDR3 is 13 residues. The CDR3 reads CAINWGGSYEQYF. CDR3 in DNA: TGTGCCATCAACTGGGGGGGCTCCTACGAGCAGTACTTC.

The CDR3 spells CASSVRSGVRTDTQYF. The DNA of the CDR3 is TGTGCCAGCAGCGTCAGGTCAGGGGTCCGCACAGATACGCAGTATTTT. The chain recombines TRBV7-9 with TRBJ2-3, with a weak D call TRBD1 (6 bases). V was pared by 5 bases and J by 1 base, with 16 bases between. Germline values: CDR1 SEHNR, CDR2 FQNEAQ (reference sequence). The CDR3 length is 16 residues.

The CDR3 sequence: CASSLRQGSNEKLFF. In nucleotides, the CDR3 is TGTGCCAGCAGCTTACGACAGGGTTCTAATGAAAAACTGTTTTTT. J is TRBJ1-4 and V is TRBV11-2; 7 bases map to TRBD1. J gave up 3 bases and V 2 bases, and 3 bases lay outside the gene matches. The CDR3 extends over 15 amino acids. Germline V gene sequence: CDR1 SGHAT, CDR2 FQNNGV. Using reference TRBV11-2 and TRBJ1-4 for the parts outside the CDR3, the full variable domain is EAGVAQSPRYKIIEKRQSVAFWCNPISGHATLYWYQQILGQGPKLLIQFQNNGVVDDSQLPKDRFSAERLKGVDSTLKIQPAKLEDSAVYLCASSLRQGSNEKLFFGSGTQLSVL.

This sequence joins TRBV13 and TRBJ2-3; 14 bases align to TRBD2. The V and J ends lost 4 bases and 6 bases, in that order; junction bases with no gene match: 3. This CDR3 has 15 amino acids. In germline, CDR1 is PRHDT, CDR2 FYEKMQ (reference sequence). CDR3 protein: CASSSRTSGRDTQYF. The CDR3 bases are TGTGCCAGCAGCTCGCGGACTAGCGGGAGGGATACGCAGTATTTT.